This T cell receptor beta chain was sequenced in a study of blood T cell repertoires in COVID-19. Across the study: PBMCs, B-cell-depleted T cells, or T cells provided the cDNA or gDNA that made up the material.

This clone showed up just a few times. Participants were aged about 18 to 90 years, lived in under 30 US areas, and enrolled virtually. Each participant's cohort was designated according to participant-reported clinical history. Produced via immunoSEQ multiplex PCR; TCRdb's table is partial and in-frame only. Counted here are fewer than 500,000 clones, approximately 86% occurring once; the ten biggest clones make up under 0.75%. CDR3 length: 14 residues. V was clipped by 6 bases and J by 5 bases, with 14 bases between them. CDR1 is SGHVS and CDR2 is FQNEAQ in the germline V gene. Material for sequencing was PBMCs or T cells enriched from blood (not recorded which). The V and J genes are TRBV7-8 and TRBJ1-5; the D is unclear. The sequence was obtained from a woman aged 18-35 years who had recovered from COVID-19. The DNA of the CDR3 is TGTGCCAGCAGTTATCAAAGCCGAGATCAGCCCCAGCATTTT. The encoded protein is CASSYQSRDQPQHF.